These 19 T cell receptor beta chains were all obtained from the same sample, sequenced in a study of shared clonotypes between healthy human individuals. The protocol was immunoSEQ multiplex PCR, while the TCRdb copy is restricted to in-frame clones and leaves out a portion. The sample yields around 1,000,000 clones, 77% seen once. Specimen: memory CD4+ T cells from PBMCs. Subset given: CD45RA-negative fraction. The receptors stem from a man younger than 35 in good health. Some clones in this sample may be carry-over from other donors' samples.

The V gene is TRBV5-8, the J gene TRBJ2-3; possibly TRBD1 for D (5 bases). The CDR3 has 14 residues. With 2 bases removed from V and 3 bases from J, the gap between germline ends came to 10 bases. The germline V gene has CDR1 SGHTS and CDR2 YDEGEE. The chain's CDR3 is CASSFPDRTDTQYF. The CDR3 nucleotides are TGTGCCAGCAGCTTTCCCGACAGAACAGATACGCAGTATTTT.

This CDR3 reads CASSFDRARTYEQYF. Written as DNA, the CDR3 is TGTGCCAGCAGTTTCGACAGGGCCCGCACCTACGAGCAGTACTTC. The chain combines TRBV27 with TRBJ2-7; 7 positions match TRBD1. CDR3 length equals 15 residues. V shed 3 bases, J shed 2 bases, and the junction held 7 bases outside the gene matches. Germline V CDR1 and CDR2: MNHEY, SMNVEV (reference sequence).

The rearrangement links TRBV5-6 to TRBJ2-3; the match to TRBD2 covers 14 bases. This CDR3 has 16 amino acids. CDR1 is SGHDT and CDR2 is YYEEEE in the germline V gene. V lost 3 bases and J lost 6; bases outside the gene matches: 6. CDR3 residues: CASSSGTSGRGDTQYF. For the CDR3, the DNA is TGTGCCAGCAGCTCGGGGACTAGCGGGAGAGGGGATACGCAGTATTTT.

This clone was detected only a few times. V is TRBV30 and J is TRBJ2-7; 8 bases fit TRBD1. The CDR3 is 12 amino acids. Germline V CDR1 and CDR2: GTSNPN, SVGIG (reference sequence). The trim removed 1 base at V and 12 bases at J, leaving 8 bases unmatched. This chain's CDR3 is CAWSEGQDRVYF. The CDR3 bases are TGTGCCTGGAGTGAGGGCCAGGACAGGGTGTACTTC. Drawing the rest from reference TRBV30 and TRBJ2-7, the complete variable domain is SQTIHQWPATLVQPVGSPLSLECTVEGTSNPNLYWYRQAAGRGLQLLFYSVGIGQISSEVPQNLSASRPQDRQFILSSKKLLLSDSGFYLCAWSEGQDRVYFGPGTRLTVT.

V is TRBV19 and J is TRBJ2-5; 9 bases agree with TRBD1. This CDR3 spans 15 amino acids. The J segment lost 5 bases and the V segment lost 6 bases, leaving 10 bases of the junction unmatched. Per the germline V gene, CDR1 is LNHDA and CDR2 is SQIVND (reference sequence). CDR3 sequence reads: CASRDTGGRWETQYF. Written as DNA, the CDR3 is TGTGCCAGTAGAGATACAGGGGGCCGGTGGGAGACCCAGTACTTC.

This chain uses TRBV19 with TRBJ2-1, with a tentative D call TRBD2 (6 bases). This CDR3 is built from 14 residues. Per germline, CDR1 LNHDA and CDR2 SQIVND (reference sequence). Trimming took off 2 bases at V and 9 bases at J, with 14 bases between the two ends. The CDR3 spells CASSIQEGRGEQFF. The DNA for the CDR3 is TGTGCCAGTAGTATACAGGAGGGGAGAGGTGAGCAGTTCTTC.

As to this clone: The sample holds other DNA sequences that translate to the same CDR3. The rearrangement uses TRBV9 and TRBJ2-7, with 7 bases matching TRBD1. This CDR3 is built from 14 residues. The J segment lost 1 base and the V segment lost 3 bases, leaving 4 bases of the junction unmatched. Germline-derived CDR1 and CDR2 are SGDLS and YYNGEE. The CDR3 DNA sequence: TGTGCCAGCAGCGCCCGGGACAGATCCTACGAGCAGTACTTC. Protein: CASSARDRSYEQYF.

This clone was counted a single time. In DNA form, the CDR3 reads TGTGCTAGTGGTTTGGAACACGGAGCTAACTATGGCTACACCTTC. It translates to CASGLEHGANYGYTF. The rearrangement links TRBV12-5 to TRBJ1-2; D is uncertain. Germline CDR1 and CDR2: LGHNT and FRNRAP. Trimming took off 1 base at V and 0 bases at J, with 9 bases between the two ends. The CDR3 loop spans 15 amino acids.

The chain combines TRBV2 with TRBJ2-7; 8 bases are shared with TRBD1. Germline V lookup: CDR1 SNHLY, CDR2 FYNNEI. V lost 6 bases to trimming and J lost 2 bases; unmatched junction nucleotides: 3. The CDR3 is 13 amino acids. The CDR3 sequence: CASRGQVPYEQYF. In DNA, the CDR3 is TGTGCCAGCAGGGGACAGGTCCCCTACGAGCAGTACTTC. The variable domain in full, completed from reference TRBV2 and TRBJ2-7, reads EPEVTQTPSHQVTQMGQEVILRCVPISNHLYFYWYRQILGQKVEFLVSFYNNEISEKSEIFDDQFSVERPDGSNFTLKIRSTKLEDSAMYFCASRGQVPYEQYFGPGTRLTVT.

V is TRBV7-2 and J is TRBJ2-1; TRBD2 matches at 8 bases. V gave up 0 bases and J gave up 3 bases; unmatched junction bases: 4. CDR1 and CDR2 (germline): SGHTA, FQGNSA. The CDR3 runs to 16 residues. The CDR3 DNA sequence: TGTGCCAGCAGCTTAGCATCGGGGACTAGCTACAATGAGCAGTTCTTC. Protein: CASSLASGTSYNEQFF. Combining the CDR3 with reference TRBV7-2 and TRBJ2-1 gives the whole variable domain GAGVSQSPSNKVTEKGKDVELRCDPISGHTALYWYRQSLGQGLEFLIYFQGNSAPDKSGLPSDRFSAERTGGSVSTLTIQRTQQEDSAVYLCASSLASGTSYNEQFFGPGTRLTVL.

The chain recombines TRBV4-2 with TRBJ2-6, with a tentative D call TRBD1 (6 bases). CDR1 is LGHNA and CDR2 is YNFKEQ in the germline V gene. V dropped 1 base and J dropped 2 bases, with 12 bases sitting between them. The CDR3 runs to 17 residues. This CDR3 reads CASSQGQAITGANVLTF. CDR3 nucleotide sequence: TGTGCCAGCAGCCAAGGACAGGCGATTACTGGGGCCAACGTCCTGACTTTC.

The chain joins TRBV4-3 to TRBJ2-1; no reliable D call. This CDR3 has 15 amino acids. The germline V gene has CDR1 LGHNA and CDR2 YSLEER. The germline V and J ends were trimmed by 0 bases and 4 bases, with 10 bases remaining between them. The CDR3 reads CASSQDRNSYNEQFF. CDR3 DNA sequence: TGCGCCAGCAGCCAAGATAGAAACTCTTACAATGAGCAGTTCTTC.

The chain combines TRBV7-2 with TRBJ2-6; a weak D match, TRBD2 (5 bases). This CDR3 comprises 15 residues. V was shortened by 6 bases and J by 3 bases, with 12 bases between the two germline ends. Per germline, CDR1 SGHTA and CDR2 FQGNSA. The CDR3 protein is CASRPPGSGANVLTF. CDR3 in DNA: TGTGCCAGCAGACCCCCGGGGAGTGGGGCCAACGTCCTGACTTTC.

The sample holds one count of this clone. The rearrangement joins TRBV11-3 to TRBJ2-3; D call uncertain. Germline values: CDR1 SGHNT, CDR2 YENEEA. The CDR3 has 15 amino acids. V shed 1 base and J shed 2 bases, with 10 bases lying between them. The CDR3 loop reads CASSLGVFSTDTQYF. In DNA form, the CDR3 reads TGTGCCAGCAGCTTAGGAGTGTTCTCCACAGATACGCAGTATTTT.

V is TRBV7-2 and J is TRBJ1-4; D is uncertain. This CDR3 region has 13 residues. Trimming left V 5 bases short and J 11 bases short, with 15 bases between. Germline V gives CDR1 SGHTA, CDR2 FQGNSA. The CDR3 DNA reads TGTGCCAGCAGCGTCTCGGTCCTTACTAAACTGTTTTTT. Encoded protein: CASSVSVLTKLFF.

This clone has only a few counts. The junction shows a germline mismatch at one end, possibly a read error. The rearrangement uses TRBV2 and TRBJ2-2, with D unresolved. Germline V gene data show CDR1 as SNHLY and CDR2 as FYNNEI. The CDR3 is 14 residues long. Written as DNA, the CDR3 is TGTGCCAGCAGTGAAGCGCCCATGGCCGGAGAGCTGTTTTTT. This gives the protein CASSEAPMAGELFF.

As for this clone: Since a far larger clone is one base different, this is likely a read error. The same CDR3 also results from other DNA sequences found in this sample. This rearrangement joins TRBV11-2 to TRBJ2-3; the D is unclear. The germline V and J ends were trimmed by 4 bases and 3 bases, with 2 bases remaining between them. CDR1 is SGHAT and CDR2 is FQNNGV in the germline V gene. CDR3 size: 11 residues. The CDR3 coding sequence is TGTGCCAGCAGCTCGACAGATACGCAGTATTTT. Translating gives CASSSTDTQYF.

The rearrangement joins TRBV5-6 to TRBJ2-1; D is perhaps TRBD2 (6 bases). CDR1 SGHDT and CDR2 YYEEEE come from the germline V gene. V lost 3 bases and J lost 7, with 26 bases in between. The CDR3 has 18 residues. The CDR3 sequence is CASSSQHRTTMQGNEQFF. CDR3 nucleotides: TGTGCCAGCAGCTCCCAACACCGGACTACAATGCAAGGAAATGAGCAGTTCTTC.

The chain carries TRBV7-8 and TRBJ1-1; no reliable D call. CDR1 is SGHVS, CDR2 FQNEAQ, per germline. This CDR3 is 13 amino acids long. The germline V and J ends were trimmed by 5 bases and 1 base, with 8 bases remaining between them. The CDR3 DNA is TGTGCCAGCAGCCAACTGGAGAACACTGAAGCTTTCTTT. Protein: CASSQLENTEAFF.